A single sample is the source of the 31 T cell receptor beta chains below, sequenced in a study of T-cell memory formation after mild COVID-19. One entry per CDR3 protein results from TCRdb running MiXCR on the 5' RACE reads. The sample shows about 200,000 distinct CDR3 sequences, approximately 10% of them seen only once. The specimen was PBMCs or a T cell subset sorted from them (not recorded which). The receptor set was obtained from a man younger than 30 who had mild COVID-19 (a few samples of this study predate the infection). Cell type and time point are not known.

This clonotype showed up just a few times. CDR3 in amino acids: CASSWGGVTDTQYF. DNA of the CDR3: TGTGCCAGCAGTTGGGGCGGGGTTACAGATACGCAGTATTTT. The genes are TRBV27 and TRBJ2-3; D may be TRBD2 (6 bases). This CDR3 comprises 14 residues. Germline assignment: CDR1 MNHEY and CDR2 SMNVEV (reference sequence). Trimming stripped 4 bases from V and 3 bases from J, with 11 bases between.

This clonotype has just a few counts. In DNA form, the CDR3 reads TGTGCCAGCTCCCTCGATGAAGTCACTGAAGCTTTCTTT. Encoded protein: CASSLDEVTEAFF. The chain recombines TRBV18 with TRBJ1-1; no firm D call. Per the germline V gene, CDR1 is KGHSH and CDR2 is LQKENI. The CDR3 extends over 13 amino acids. V shed 6 bases and J shed 4 bases, with 12 bases lying between them. Full variable domain (rest looked up from reference TRBV18 and TRBJ1-1): NAGVMQNPRHLVRRRGQEARLRCSPMKGHSHVYWYRQLPEEGLKFMVYLQKENIIDESGMPKERFSAEFPKEGPSILRIQQVVRGDSAAYFCASSLDEVTEAFFGQGTRLTVV.

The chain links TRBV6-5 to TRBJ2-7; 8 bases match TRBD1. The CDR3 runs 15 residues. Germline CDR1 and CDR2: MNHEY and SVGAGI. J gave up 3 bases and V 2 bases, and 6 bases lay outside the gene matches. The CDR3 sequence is CASSYRGTGDYEQYV. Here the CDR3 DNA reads TGTGCCAGCAGTTACCGGGGGACAGGAGACTACGAGCAGTACGTC.

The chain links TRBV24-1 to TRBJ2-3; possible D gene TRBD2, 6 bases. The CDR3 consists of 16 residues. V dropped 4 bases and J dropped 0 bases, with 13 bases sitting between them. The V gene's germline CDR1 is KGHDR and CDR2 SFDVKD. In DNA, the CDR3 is TGTGCCACCAGTGACCTCGGGGGAGCTAGCACAGATACGCAGTATTTT. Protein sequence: CATSDLGGASTDTQYF.

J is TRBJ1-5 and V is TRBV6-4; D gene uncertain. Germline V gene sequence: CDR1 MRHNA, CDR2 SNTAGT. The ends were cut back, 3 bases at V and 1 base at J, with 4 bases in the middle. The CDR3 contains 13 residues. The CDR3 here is CASSEASNQPQHF. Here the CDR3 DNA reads TGTGCCAGCAGTGAGGCCAGCAATCAGCCCCAGCATTTT.

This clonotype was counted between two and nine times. The CDR3 region has the DNA TGTGCCAGCAGCCCGGGACTAGCGGGGGTTAATGAGCAGTTCTTC. Translation: CASSPGLAGVNEQFF. The gene calls are TRBV7-2 and TRBJ2-1; 14 bases match TRBD2. V was pared by 5 bases and J by 7 bases, with 4 bases of the junction left unmatched. The CDR3 length is 15 residues. Germline V CDR1 and CDR2: SGHTA, FQGNSA.

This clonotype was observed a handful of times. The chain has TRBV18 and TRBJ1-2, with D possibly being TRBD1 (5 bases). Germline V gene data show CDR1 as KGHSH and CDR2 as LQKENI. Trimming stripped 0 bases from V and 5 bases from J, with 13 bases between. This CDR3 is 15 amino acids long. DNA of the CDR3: TGTGCCAGCTCACCACCCTCGACAGTTGTTTATGGCTACACCTTC. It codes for CASSPPSTVVYGYTF.

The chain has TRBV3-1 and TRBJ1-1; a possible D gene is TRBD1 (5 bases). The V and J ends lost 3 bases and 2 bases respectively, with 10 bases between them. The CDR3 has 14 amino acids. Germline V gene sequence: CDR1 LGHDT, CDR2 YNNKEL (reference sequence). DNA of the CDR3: TGTGCCAGCAGCCATTATGGGGGTAACACTGAAGCTTTCTTT. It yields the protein CASSHYGGNTEAFF.

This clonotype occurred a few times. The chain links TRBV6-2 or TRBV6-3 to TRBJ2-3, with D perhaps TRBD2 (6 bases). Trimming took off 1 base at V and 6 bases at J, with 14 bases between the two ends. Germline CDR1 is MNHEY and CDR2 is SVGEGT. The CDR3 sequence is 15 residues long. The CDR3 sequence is CASSYFRGYADTQYF. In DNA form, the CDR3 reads TGTGCCAGCAGTTACTTCCGGGGGTATGCGGATACGCAGTATTTT.

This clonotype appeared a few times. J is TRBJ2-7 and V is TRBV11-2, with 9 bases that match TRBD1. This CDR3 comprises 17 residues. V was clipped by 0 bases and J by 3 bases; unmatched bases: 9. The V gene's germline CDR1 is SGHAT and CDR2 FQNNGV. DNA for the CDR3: TGTGCCAGCAGCTTAGACCCCCGGACAGGGGTCATCTACGAGCAGTACGTC. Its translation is CASSLDPRTGVIYEQYV.

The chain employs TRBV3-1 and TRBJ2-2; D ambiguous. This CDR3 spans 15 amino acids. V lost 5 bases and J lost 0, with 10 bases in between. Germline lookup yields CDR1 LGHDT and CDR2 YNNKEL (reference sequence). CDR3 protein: CASSTQVANTGELFF. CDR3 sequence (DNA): TGTGCCAGCAGCACGCAGGTAGCGAACACCGGGGAGCTGTTTTTT.

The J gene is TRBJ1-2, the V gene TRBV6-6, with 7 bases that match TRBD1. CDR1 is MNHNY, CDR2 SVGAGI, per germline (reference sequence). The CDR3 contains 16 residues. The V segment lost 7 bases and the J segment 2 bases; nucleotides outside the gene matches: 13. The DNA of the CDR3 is TGTGCCAGCACCCAGACAGGGTGGGATGGCAACTATGGCTACACCTTC. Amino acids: CASTQTGWDGNYGYTF.

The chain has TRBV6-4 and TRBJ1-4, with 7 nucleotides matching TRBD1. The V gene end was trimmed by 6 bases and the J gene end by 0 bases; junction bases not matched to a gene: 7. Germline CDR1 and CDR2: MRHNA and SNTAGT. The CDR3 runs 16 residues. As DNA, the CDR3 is TGTGCCAGCAGGGCGACAGGGTCATCAACTAATGAAAAACTGTTTTTT. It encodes CASRATGSSTNEKLFF.

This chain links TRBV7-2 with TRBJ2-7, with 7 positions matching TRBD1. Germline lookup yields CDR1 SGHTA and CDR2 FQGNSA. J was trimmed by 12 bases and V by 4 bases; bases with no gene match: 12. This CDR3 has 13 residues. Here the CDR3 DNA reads TGTGCCAGCAGCTCCGGCGGACAGGTTAGTCTGTACTTC. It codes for CASSSGGQVSLYF.

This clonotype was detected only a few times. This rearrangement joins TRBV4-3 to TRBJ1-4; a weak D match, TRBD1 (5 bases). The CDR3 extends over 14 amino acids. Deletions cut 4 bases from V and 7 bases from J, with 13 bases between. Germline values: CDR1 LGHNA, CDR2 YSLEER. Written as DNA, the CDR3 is TGCGCCAGCAGCCCAACCCGGGACGTTGAAAAACTGTTTTTT. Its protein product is CASSPTRDVEKLFF.

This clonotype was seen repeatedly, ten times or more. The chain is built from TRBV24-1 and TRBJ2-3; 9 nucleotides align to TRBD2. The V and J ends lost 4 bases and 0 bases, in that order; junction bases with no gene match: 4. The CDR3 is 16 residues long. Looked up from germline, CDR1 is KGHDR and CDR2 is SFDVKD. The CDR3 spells CATSDLAGTSTDTQYF. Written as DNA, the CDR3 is TGTGCCACCAGTGACCTAGCGGGGACTAGCACAGATACGCAGTATTTT.

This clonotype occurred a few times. The CDR3 loop is CSARNRGGVKGYTF. CDR3 coding DNA: TGCAGTGCTCGAAACCGGGGGGGAGTGAAGGGCTACACCTTC. The J gene is TRBJ1-2, the V gene TRBV20-1; D is perhaps TRBD1 (5 bases). Germline-derived CDR1 and CDR2 are DFQATT and SNEGSKA (reference sequence). CDR3 length: 14 amino acids. With 5 bases removed from V and 8 bases from J, the gap between germline ends came to 21 bases.

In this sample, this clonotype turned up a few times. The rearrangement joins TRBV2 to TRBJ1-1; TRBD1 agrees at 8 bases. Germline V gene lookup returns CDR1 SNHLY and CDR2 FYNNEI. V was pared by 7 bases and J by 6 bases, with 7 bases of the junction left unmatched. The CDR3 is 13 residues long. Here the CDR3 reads CASIRQGRSEAFF. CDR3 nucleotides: TGTGCCAGCATAAGACAGGGGCGGTCTGAAGCTTTCTTT.

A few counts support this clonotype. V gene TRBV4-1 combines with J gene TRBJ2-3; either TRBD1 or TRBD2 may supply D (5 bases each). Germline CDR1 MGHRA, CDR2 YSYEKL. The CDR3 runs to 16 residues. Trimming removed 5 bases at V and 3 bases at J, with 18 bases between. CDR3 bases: TGCGCCAGCAGCGCCCCAGGCAGGGAGAGAACAGATACGCAGTATTTT. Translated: CASSAPGRERTDTQYF.

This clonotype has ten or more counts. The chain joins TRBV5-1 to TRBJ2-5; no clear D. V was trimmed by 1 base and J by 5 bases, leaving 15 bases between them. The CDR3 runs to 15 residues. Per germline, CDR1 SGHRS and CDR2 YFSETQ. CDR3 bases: TGCGCCAGCAGCTTGCTGAGTCCCCAAGAGGAGACCCAGTACTTC. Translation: CASSLLSPQEETQYF.

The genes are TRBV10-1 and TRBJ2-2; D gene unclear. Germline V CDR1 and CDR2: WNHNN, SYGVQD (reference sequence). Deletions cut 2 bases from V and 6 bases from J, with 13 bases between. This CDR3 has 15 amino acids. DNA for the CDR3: TGCGCCAGCAGTGAGATTCTAGGTTCACCCGGGGAGCTGTTTTTT. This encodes CASSEILGSPGELFF.

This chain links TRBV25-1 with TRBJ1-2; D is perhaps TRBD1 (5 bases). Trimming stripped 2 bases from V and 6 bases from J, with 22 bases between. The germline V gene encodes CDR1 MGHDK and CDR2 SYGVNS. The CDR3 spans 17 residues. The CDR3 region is CASSERRTALRGDGYTF. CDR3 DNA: TGTGCCAGCAGTGAACGGAGGACCGCGTTGAGGGGAGATGGCTACACCTTC.

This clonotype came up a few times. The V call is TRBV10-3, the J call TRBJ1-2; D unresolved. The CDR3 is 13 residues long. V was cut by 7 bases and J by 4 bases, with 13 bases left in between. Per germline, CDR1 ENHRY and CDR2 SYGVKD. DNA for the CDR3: TGTGCCATCAATACCTTCGGGCGCTATGGCTACACCTTC. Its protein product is CAINTFGRYGYTF.

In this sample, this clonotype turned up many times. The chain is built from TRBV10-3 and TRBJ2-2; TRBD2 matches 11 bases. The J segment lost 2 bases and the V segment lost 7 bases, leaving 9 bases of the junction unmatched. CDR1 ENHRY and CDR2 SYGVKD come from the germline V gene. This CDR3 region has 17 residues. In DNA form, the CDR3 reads TGTGCCATCAAGAGCCTAGCGGGGGGCCCAAACACCGGGGAGCTGTTTTTT. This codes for CAIKSLAGGPNTGELFF.

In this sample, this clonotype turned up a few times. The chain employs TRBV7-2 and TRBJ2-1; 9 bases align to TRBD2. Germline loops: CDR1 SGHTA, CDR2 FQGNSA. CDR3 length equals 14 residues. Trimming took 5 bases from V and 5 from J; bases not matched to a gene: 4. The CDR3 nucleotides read TGTGCCAGCAGCGCGGGACTAGCCCACAATGAGCAGTTCTTC. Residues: CASSAGLAHNEQFF. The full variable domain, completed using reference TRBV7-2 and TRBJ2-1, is GAGVSQSPSNKVTEKGKDVELRCDPISGHTALYWYRQSLGQGLEFLIYFQGNSAPDKSGLPSDRFSAERTGGSVSTLTIQRTQQEDSAVYLCASSAGLAHNEQFFGPGTRLTVL.

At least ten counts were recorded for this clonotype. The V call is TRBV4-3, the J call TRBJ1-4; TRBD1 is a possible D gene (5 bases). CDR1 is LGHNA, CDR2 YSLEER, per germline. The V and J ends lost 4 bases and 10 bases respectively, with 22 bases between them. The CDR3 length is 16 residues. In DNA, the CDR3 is TGCGCCAGCAGCCCCTTGGTAGGGGCCGGCGCTGGAAAACTGTTTTTT. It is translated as CASSPLVGAGAGKLFF.

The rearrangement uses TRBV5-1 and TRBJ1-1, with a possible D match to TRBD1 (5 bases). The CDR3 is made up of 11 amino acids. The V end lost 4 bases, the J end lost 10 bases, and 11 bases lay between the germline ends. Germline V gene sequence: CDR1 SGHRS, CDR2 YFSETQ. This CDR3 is CASSPPGGAFF. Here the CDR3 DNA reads TGCGCCAGCAGCCCTCCGGGGGGAGCTTTCTTT.

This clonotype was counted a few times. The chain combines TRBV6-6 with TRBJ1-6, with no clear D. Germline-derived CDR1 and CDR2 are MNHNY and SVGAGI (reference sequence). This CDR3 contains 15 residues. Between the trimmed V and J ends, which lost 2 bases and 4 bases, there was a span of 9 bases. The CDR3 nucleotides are TGTGCCAGCAGTTACAAGATACCTTATAATTCACCCCTCCACTTT. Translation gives CASSYKIPYNSPLHF.

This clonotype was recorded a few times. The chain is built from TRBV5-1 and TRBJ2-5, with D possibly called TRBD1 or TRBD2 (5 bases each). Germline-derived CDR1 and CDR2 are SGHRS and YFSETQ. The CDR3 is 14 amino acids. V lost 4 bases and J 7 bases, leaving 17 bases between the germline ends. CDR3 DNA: TGCGCCAGCAGCCCCCTTGGGGGACGGACGACCCAGTACTTC. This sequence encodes CASSPLGGRTTQYF.

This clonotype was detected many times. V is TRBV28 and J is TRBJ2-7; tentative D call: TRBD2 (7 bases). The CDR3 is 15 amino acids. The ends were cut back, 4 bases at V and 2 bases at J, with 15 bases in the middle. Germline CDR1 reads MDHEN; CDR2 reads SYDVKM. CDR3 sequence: CASSSTGGITYEQYF. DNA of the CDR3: TGTGCCAGCAGTTCCACGGGGGGCATAACCTACGAGCAGTACTTC.

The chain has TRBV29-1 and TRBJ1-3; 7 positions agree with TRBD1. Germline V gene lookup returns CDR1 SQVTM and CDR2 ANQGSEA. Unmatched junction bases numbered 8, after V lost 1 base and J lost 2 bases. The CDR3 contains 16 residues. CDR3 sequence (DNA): TGCAGCGTTGAAGGGCCAACAGGGGCTCCTGGAAACACCATATATTTT. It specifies CSVEGPTGAPGNTIYF.